This T cell receptor (beta chain) was sequenced for a study of blood T cell repertoires in COVID-19. About the study: The United States, Italy and Spain supplied acute and convalescent COVID-19 samples. Sample material is recorded as cDNA or gDNA derived from T cells, B-cell-depleted T cells, or PBMCs.

Under the authors' procedure: Nucleated cell number was recorded as an estimate derived from reference gene primer amplification. The protocol was immunoSEQ multiplex PCR, while the TCRdb copy is restricted to in-frame clones and leaves out a portion. Clone size and V and J calls were adopted from that table, with D and trimming inferred from the DNA. Among roughly 320,000 clones listed, around 87% were seen once. Between the trimmed V and J ends, which lost 0 bases and 4 bases, there was a span of 9 bases. The V gene's germline CDR1 is KGHSH and CDR2 LQKENI. This CDR3 has 15 amino acids. The sequenced sample was peripheral blood. This receptor was taken from a man in his 70s with acute or convalescent COVID-19. V gene TRBV18 combines with J gene TRBJ2-2, with TRBD1 as a possible D gene (5 bases). CDR3 sequence reads: CASSPPGVRTGELFF. CDR3 coding DNA: TGTGCCAGCTCACCACCAGGGGTTCGCACCGGGGAGCTGTTTTTT.